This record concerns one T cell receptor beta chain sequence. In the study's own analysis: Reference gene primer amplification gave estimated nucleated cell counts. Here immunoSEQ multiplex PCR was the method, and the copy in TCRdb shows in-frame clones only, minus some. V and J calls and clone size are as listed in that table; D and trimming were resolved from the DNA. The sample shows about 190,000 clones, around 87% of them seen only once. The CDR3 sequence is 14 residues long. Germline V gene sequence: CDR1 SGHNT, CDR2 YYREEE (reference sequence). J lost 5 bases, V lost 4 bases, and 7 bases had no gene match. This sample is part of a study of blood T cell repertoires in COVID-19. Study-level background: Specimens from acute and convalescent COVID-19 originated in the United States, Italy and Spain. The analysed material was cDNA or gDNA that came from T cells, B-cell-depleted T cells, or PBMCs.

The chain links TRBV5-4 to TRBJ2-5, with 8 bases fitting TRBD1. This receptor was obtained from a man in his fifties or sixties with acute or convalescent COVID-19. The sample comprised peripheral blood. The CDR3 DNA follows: TGTGCCAGCAGCCCACGGACAGGGCAGGAGACCCAGTACTTC. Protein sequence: CASSPRTGQETQYF. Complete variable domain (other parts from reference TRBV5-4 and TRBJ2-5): ETGVTQSPTHLIKTRGQQVTLRCSSQSGHNTVSWYQQALGQGPQFIFQYYREEENGRGNFPPRFSGLQFPNYSSELNVNALELDDSALYLCASSPRTGQETQYFGPGTRLLVL.